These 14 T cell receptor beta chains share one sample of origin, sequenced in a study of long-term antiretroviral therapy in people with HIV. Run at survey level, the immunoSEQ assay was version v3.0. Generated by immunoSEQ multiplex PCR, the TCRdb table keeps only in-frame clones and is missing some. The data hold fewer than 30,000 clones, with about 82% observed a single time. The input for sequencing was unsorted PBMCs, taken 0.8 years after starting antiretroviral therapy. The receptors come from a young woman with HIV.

In nucleotides, the CDR3 is TGTGCCAGTAGTATTAATGAGGGGGGGCCGACAGATACGCAGTATTTT. Translation: CASSINEGGPTDTQYF. The gene calls are TRBV19 and TRBJ2-3; D might be TRBD2 (7 bases). The CDR3 has 16 residues. Trimming stripped 3 bases from V and 3 bases from J, with 16 bases between. Germline CDR1 reads LNHDA; CDR2 reads SQIVND (reference sequence).

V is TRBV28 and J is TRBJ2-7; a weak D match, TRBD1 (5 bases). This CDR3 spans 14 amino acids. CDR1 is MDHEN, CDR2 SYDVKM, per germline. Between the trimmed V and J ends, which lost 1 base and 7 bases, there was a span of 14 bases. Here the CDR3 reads CASSLYDRSEEQYF. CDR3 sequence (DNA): TGTGCCAGCAGTTTATACGACAGATCGGAAGAGCAGTACTTC.

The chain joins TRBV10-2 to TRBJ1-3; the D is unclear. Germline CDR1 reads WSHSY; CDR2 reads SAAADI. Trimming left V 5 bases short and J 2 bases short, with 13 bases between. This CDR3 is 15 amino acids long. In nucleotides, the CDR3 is TGCGCCAGCAGTTCCGGAGTAGGGCCTGGAAACACCATATATTTT. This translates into CASSSGVGPGNTIYF.

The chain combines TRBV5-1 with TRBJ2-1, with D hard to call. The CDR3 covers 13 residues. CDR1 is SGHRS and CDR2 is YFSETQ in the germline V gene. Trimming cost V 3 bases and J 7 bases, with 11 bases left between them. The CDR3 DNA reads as TGCGCCAGCAGCTCCTCCTGGGTGAATGAGCAGTTCTTC. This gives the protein CASSSSWVNEQFF.

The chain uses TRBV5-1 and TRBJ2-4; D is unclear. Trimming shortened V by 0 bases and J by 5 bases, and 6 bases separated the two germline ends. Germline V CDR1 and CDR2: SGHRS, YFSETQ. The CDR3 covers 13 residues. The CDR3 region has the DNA TGCGCCAGCAGCTTGGCGGCAGAAAACATTCAGTACTTC. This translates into CASSLAAENIQYF.

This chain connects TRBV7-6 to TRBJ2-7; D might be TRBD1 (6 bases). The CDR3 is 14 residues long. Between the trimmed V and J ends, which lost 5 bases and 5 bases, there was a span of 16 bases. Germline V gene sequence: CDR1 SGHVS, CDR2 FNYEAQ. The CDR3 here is CASSSRDNRDEQYF. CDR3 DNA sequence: TGTGCCAGCAGCAGCCGGGACAACCGCGACGAGCAGTACTTC.

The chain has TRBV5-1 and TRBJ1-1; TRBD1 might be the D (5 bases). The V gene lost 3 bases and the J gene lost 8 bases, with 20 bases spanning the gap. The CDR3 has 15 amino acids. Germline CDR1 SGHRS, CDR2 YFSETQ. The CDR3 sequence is CASSSLQGSPEEAFF. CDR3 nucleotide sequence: TGCGCCAGCAGCTCGCTCCAGGGTTCTCCTGAAGAAGCTTTCTTT.

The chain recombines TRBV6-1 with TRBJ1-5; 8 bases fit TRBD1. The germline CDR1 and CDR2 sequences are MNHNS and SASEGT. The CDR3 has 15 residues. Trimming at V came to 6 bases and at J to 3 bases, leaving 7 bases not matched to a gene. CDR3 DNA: TGTGCCAGCAGACCCCTACAGGGGGACAATCAGCCCCAGCATTTT. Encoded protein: CASRPLQGDNQPQHF.

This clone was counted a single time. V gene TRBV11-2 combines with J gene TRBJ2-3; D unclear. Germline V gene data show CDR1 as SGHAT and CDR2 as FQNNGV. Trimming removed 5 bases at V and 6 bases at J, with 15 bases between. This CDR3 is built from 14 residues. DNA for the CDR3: TGTGCCAGCAGCCCCGCTACGAGCCCCGATACGCAGTATTTT. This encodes CASSPATSPDTQYF.

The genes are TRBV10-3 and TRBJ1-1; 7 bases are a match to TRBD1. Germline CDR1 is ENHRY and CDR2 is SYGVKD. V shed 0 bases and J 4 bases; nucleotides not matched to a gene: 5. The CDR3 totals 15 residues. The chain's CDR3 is CAISESSQGITEAFF. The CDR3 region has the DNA TGTGCCATCAGTGAGTCGTCACAGGGGATCACTGAAGCTTTCTTT.

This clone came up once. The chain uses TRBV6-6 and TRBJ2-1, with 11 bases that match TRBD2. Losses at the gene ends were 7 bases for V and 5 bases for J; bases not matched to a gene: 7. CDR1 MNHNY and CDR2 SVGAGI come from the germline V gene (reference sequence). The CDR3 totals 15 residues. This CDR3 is CASKPGTSGNNEQFF. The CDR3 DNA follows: TGTGCCAGCAAACCCGGGACTAGCGGAAACAATGAGCAGTTCTTC.

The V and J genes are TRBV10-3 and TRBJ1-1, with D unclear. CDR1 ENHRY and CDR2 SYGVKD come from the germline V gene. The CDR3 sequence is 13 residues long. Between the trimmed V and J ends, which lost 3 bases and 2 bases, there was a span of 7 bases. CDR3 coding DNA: TGTGCCATCAGTGAAGATTTAAACACTGAAGCTTTCTTT. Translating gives CAISEDLNTEAFF.

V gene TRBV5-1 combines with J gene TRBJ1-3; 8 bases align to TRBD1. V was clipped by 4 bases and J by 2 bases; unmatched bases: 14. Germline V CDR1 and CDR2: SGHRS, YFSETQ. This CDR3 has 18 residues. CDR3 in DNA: TGCGCCAGCAGCGCCGAAATTCAGGGGGCGTCCGCTGGAAACACCATATATTTT. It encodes CASSAEIQGASAGNTIYF.

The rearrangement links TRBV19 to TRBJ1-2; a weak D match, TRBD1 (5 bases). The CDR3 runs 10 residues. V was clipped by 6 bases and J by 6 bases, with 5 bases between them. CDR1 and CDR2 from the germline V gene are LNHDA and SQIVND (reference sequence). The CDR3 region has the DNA TGTGCCAGTAGGGGGGATGGCTACACCTTC. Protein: CASRGDGYTF. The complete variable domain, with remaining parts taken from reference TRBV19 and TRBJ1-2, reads DGGITQSPKYLFRKEGQNVTLSCEQNLNHDAMYWYRQDPGQGLRLIYYSQIVNDFQKGDIAEGYSVSREKKESFPLTVTSAQKNPTAFYLCASRGDGYTFGSGTRLTVV.